These 4 T cell receptor beta chains originate from one sample sequenced in a study of blood T cell repertoires in COVID-19. The assay was immunoSEQ multiplex PCR, and TCRdb's table has in-frame clones only and misses some. The sample lists 70,000 to 95,000 clones; 85% to 90% were seen once. Sequencing was carried out using peripheral blood. These receptors were collected from a woman of 80 years or more with active COVID-19.

This chain uses TRBV7-6 with TRBJ2-3, with TRBD2 as a possible D gene (6 bases). Germline CDR1 SGHVS, CDR2 FNYEAQ. This CDR3 has 13 amino acids. Trimming removed 5 bases from V and 6 bases from J, with 12 bases in between. The CDR3 is CASSPNSGDTQYF. The CDR3 DNA reads as TGTGCCAGCAGCCCAAATAGCGGCGATACGCAGTATTTT.

This clone has a single count. This chain joins TRBV19 and TRBJ2-3; D remains ambiguous. This CDR3 has 11 amino acids. The V end was cut by 7 bases, the J end by 15 bases, with 17 bases between. The germline V gene encodes CDR1 LNHDA and CDR2 SQIVND (reference sequence). DNA for the CDR3: TGTGCCAGTACCTCGGGTTCCGTGGTCTATTTT. Its protein product is CASTSGSVVYF.

V is TRBV6-1 and J is TRBJ2-1; D may be TRBD2 (7 bases). Between the trimmed V and J ends, which lost 2 bases and 5 bases, there was a span of 22 bases. The germline V gene has CDR1 MNHNS and CDR2 SASEGT. This CDR3 has 18 residues. The CDR3 DNA reads TGTGCCAGCAGTGAATTTATGAGGGGGGGCTTTTCGAACAATGAGCAGTTCTTC. Translation gives CASSEFMRGGFSNNEQFF.

CDR3 DNA sequence: TGTGCCAGCAGCCTAGACGGACAGGCCGGTCTCTTCGGCGGCTACACCTTC. Translated, it gives CASSLDGQAGLFGGYTF. J is TRBJ1-2 and V is TRBV28; 7 nucleotides align to TRBD1. Per the germline V gene, CDR1 is MDHEN and CDR2 is SYDVKM. Germline trimming cut 6 bases from V and 8 bases from J; bases unmatched to any gene: 21. This CDR3 contains 17 residues.